The entry below describes one T cell receptor (beta chain). This sample is part of a study of control samples from healthy donors and cancer patients. Clones were read by immunoSEQ multiplex PCR, and TCRdb kept only the in-frame ones, dropping some. The sample lists tens of thousands of clones, around 86% occurring once. The V and J ends lost 4 bases and 5 bases, in that order; junction bases with no gene match: 5. Germline CDR1 reads SGHTA; CDR2 reads FQGNSA. The CDR3 consists of 14 residues. Sequencing input: blood. The TCR comes from a woman aged 45-59 years in good health. The chain has TRBV7-2 and TRBJ2-7; 10 nucleotides align to TRBD2. The CDR3 here is CASSSSGRVHEQYF. CDR3 nucleotide sequence: TGTGCCAGCAGCTCCAGCGGGAGGGTACACGAGCAGTACTTC.